The 8 T cell receptor beta chains below all came from one sample that was sequenced in a study of cytomegalovirus exposure and HLA in healthy donors. Primers included in the PCR were 60 Vbeta and 13 Jbeta primers. The repertoire was sequenced with immunoSEQ multiplex PCR; TCRdb's copy has only in-frame clones and lacks some. This sample carries approximately 150,000 clones, roughly 64% of them seen once, and the ten largest clones take 2.5% to 3.5%. The material sequenced was PBMCs. These receptors all come from a woman in her 30s in good health and CMV-seropositive.

This clone occurred once. The genes are TRBV6-4 and TRBJ2-6; 7 bases are a match to TRBD1. The V gene's germline CDR1 is MRHNA and CDR2 SNTAGT. J was trimmed by 2 bases and V by 6 bases; bases with no gene match: 1. CDR3 length: 14 amino acids. The CDR3 sequence is CASSQGAGANVLTF. As DNA, the CDR3 is TGTGCCAGCAGCCAGGGGGCTGGGGCCAACGTCCTGACTTTC.

Only a few counts were recorded for this clone. The rearrangement uses TRBV19 and TRBJ1-1; unclear D gene. The CDR3 has 13 residues. CDR1 is LNHDA, CDR2 SQIVND, per germline (reference sequence). V was clipped by 1 base and J by 5 bases, with 8 bases between them. CDR3 amino acids: CASSIALKTEAFF. Written as DNA, the CDR3 is TGTGCCAGTAGTATAGCTTTAAAAACTGAAGCTTTCTTT.

This rearrangement joins TRBV11-1 to TRBJ2-3; 8 bases align to TRBD1. Germline trimming cut 5 bases from V and 4 bases from J; bases unmatched to any gene: 8. Germline values: CDR1 SGHAT, CDR2 FQDESV (reference sequence). This CDR3 is built from 15 residues. This CDR3 is CASSEDRGIPDTQYF. DNA for the CDR3: TGTGCCAGCAGCGAAGACAGGGGAATCCCAGATACGCAGTATTTT.

The chain employs TRBV11-2 and TRBJ1-1, with a weak D call TRBD1 (5 bases). The ends were cut back, 5 bases at V and 1 base at J, with 14 bases in the middle. Germline V gene lookup returns CDR1 SGHAT and CDR2 FQNNGV. This CDR3 spans 15 amino acids. The CDR3 coding sequence is TGTGCCAGCAGCCTGGGACGGAGGGGGAACACTGAAGCTTTCTTT. This translates into CASSLGRRGNTEAFF.

This chain uses TRBV7-6 with TRBJ2-5; D unclear. The CDR3 is made up of 16 amino acids. The germline gives CDR1 SGHVS, CDR2 FNYEAQ. The V end lost 1 base, the J end lost 0 bases, and 12 bases lay between the germline ends. CDR3: CASSLVGLRYQETQYF. In nucleotides, the CDR3 is TGTGCCAGCAGCTTAGTTGGGCTCCGGTACCAAGAGACCCAGTACTTC. The complete variable domain, with remaining parts taken from reference TRBV7-6 and TRBJ2-5, reads GAGVSQSPRYKVTKRGQDVALRCDPISGHVSLYWYRQALGQGPEFLTYFNYEAQQDKSGLPNDRFSAERPEGSISTLTIQRTEQRDSAMYRCASSLVGLRYQETQYFGPGTRLLVL.

The CDR3 reads CASAKGQGGDLSGYTF. CDR3 nucleotide sequence: TGTGCCAGCGCGAAGGGACAGGGGGGCGATTTGAGTGGCTACACCTTC. The chain is built from TRBV10-3 and TRBJ1-2; 11 bases match TRBD1. CDR1 is ENHRY and CDR2 is SYGVKD in the germline V gene. This CDR3 comprises 16 residues. Trimming took 10 bases from V and 7 from J; bases not matched to a gene: 17.

This clone showed up just a few times. The chain carries TRBV5-6 and TRBJ2-3, with TRBD2 identical over 9 bases. The V gene's germline CDR1 is SGHDT and CDR2 YYEEEE. This CDR3 is 19 amino acids long. With V trimmed by 3 bases and J by 5 bases, 19 bases remained unmatched. The CDR3 spells CASSSPGRGGGAPVDTQYF. CDR3 sequence (DNA): TGTGCCAGCAGCTCCCCCGGCAGGGGCGGGGGGGCGCCGGTAGATACGCAGTATTTT.

This clone was seen a few times. The chain carries TRBV2 and TRBJ2-2; D not resolved. In germline, CDR1 is SNHLY, CDR2 FYNNEI. The length of the CDR3 is 11 residues. V gave up 8 bases and J gave up 9 bases, with 10 bases separating them. The CDR3 DNA follows: TGTGCCAGCTCCTACGCCCGGGAGCTGTTTTTT. This gives the protein CASSYARELFF.